The clone carrying this T cell receptor beta chain was detected many times. Its target is unknown. The data were obtained in a study of read filtering for tumor transcriptome and immune sequencing. Study-level background: The cohort had roughly 16 men and 14 to 15 women aged about 40 to 90, mean roughly 65 years. Whole-study findings and limits: IR-seq captured clonotypes deeper and more reliably than RNA-seq. Without single-read clonotypes, shared clonotype proportions correlated more between IR-seq and RNA-seq.

The library was built from 400 ng RNA with molecular barcoded adaptors for alpha/delta and beta/gamma chains. TCRdb analysed the reads with MiXCR anew, one entry per CDR3 protein. The table records roughly 69,000 distinct CDR3 sequences, around 14% of them present only once. This CDR3 is built from 15 residues. V lost 2 bases and J lost 0, with 10 bases in between. Per the germline V gene, CDR1 is MNHEY and CDR2 is SVGEGT. V and J are TRBV6-2 or TRBV6-3 and TRBJ1-1, with D hard to call. This TCR came from a donor at least 40 years old with multiple myeloma. Sequencing input: a population of CD138-negative cells sorted from bone marrow. Here the CDR3 reads CASSYPFVLNTEAFF. The DNA for the CDR3 is TGTGCCAGCAGTTACCCTTTCGTCCTGAACACTGAAGCTTTCTTT.